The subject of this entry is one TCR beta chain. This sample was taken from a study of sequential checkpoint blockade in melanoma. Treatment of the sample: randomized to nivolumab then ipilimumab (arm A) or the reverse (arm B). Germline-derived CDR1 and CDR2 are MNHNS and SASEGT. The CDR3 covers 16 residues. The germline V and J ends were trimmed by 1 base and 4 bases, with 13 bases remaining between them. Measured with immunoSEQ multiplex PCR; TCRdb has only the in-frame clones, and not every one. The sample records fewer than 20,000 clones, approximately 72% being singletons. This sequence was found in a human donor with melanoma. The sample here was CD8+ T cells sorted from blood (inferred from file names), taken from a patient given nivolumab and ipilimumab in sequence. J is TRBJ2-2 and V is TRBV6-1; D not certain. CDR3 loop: CASSEVEARGTGELFF. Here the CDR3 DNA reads TGTGCCAGCAGTGAAGTTGAAGCTCGAGGCACCGGGGAGCTGTTTTTT.